Shown below are 2 T cell receptor beta chains from a single sample sequenced in a study of type 1 regulatory T cells. Notes on the study in general: Compared with non-Tr1 cells, Tr1 cells showed a narrower TCR repertoire.

Which antigens these TCRs recognize remains unknown. TCRdb reanalysed the reads using MiXCR and keeps one entry per CDR3 protein. The table has about 69,000 distinct CDR3 sequences, less than 25% seen once. Sequenced material: cultured type 1 regulatory T (Tr1) cells, either the whole culture or a sorted fraction (not recorded which). The origin of the receptors is a human donor in good health.

This rearrangement joins TRBV20-1 to TRBJ2-3; D may be TRBD2 (6 bases). CDR1 DFQATT and CDR2 SNEGSKA come from the germline V gene (reference sequence). This CDR3 has 15 residues. The V and J ends lost 6 bases and 0 bases respectively, with 16 bases between them. The CDR3 DNA is TGCAGTGCCCCCGTCGGCGGGACTAGCACAGATACGCAGTATTTT. As protein: CSAPVGGTSTDTQYF.

This chain uses TRBV12-3 or TRBV12-4 with TRBJ2-5; TRBD1 is a possible D gene (6 bases). Trimming stripped 3 bases from V and 5 bases from J, with 19 bases between. The CDR3 length is 16 residues. The CDR3 DNA reads TGTGCCAGCAGTTTGTACAGGGCGGTAGTGGCCGAGACCCAGTACTTC. Protein sequence: CASSLYRAVVAETQYF.